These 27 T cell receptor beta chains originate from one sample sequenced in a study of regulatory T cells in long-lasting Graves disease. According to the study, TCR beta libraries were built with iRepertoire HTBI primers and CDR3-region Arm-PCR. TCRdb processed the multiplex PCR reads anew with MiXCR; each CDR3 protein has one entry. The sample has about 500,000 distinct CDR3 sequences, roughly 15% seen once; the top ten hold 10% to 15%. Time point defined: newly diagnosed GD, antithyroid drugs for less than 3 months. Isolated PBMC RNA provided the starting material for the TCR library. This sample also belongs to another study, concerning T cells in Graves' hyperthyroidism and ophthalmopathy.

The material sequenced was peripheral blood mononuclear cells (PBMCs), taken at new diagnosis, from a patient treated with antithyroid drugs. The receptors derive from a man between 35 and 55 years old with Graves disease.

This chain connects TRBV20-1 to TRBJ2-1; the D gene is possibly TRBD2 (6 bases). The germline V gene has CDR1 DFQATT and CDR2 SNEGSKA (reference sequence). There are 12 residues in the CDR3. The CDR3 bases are TGCAGCCCGAGCGGGCTCTACAATGAGCAGTTCTTC. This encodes CSPSGLYNEQFF.

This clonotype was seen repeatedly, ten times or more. The CDR3 here is CASITSKPYNEQFF. CDR3 nucleotides: TGTGCCAGCATCACCTCGAAGCCCTACAATGAGCAGTTCTTC. The V gene is TRBV28, the J gene TRBJ2-1; the D is unclear. V lost 7 bases and J lost 2, with 12 bases in between. The CDR3 sequence is 14 residues long. Germline lookup yields CDR1 MDHEN and CDR2 SYDVKM.

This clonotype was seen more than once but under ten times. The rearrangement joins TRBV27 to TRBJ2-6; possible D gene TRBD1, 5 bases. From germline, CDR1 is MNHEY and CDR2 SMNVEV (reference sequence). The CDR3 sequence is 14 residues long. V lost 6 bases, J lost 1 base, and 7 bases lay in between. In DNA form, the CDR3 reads TGTGCCAGCAGGACAGTGTCTGGGGCCAACGTCCTGACTTTC. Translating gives CASRTVSGANVLTF.

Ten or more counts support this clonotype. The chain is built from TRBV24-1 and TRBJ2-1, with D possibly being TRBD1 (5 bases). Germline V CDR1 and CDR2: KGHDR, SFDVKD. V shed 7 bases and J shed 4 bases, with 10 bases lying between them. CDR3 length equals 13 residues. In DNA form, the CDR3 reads TGTGCCACCAGCTCCGACAGTTACAATGAGCAGTTCTTC. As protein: CATSSDSYNEQFF.

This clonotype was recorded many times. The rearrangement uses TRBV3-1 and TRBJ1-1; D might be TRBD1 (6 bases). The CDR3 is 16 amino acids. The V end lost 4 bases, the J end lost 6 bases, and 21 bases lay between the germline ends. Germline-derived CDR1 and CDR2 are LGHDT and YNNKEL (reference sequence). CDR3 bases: TGTGCCAGCAGCCTAAGCCTAGCGGGCGAGGGGGCTGAAGCTTTCTTT. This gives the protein CASSLSLAGEGAEAFF.

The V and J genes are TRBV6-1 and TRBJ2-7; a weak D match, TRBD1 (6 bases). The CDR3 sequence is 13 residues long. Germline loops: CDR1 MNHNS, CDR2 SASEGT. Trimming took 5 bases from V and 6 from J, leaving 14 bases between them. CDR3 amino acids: CASSPIGGGEQYF. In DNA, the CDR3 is TGTGCCAGCAGTCCCATTGGGGGCGGCGAGCAGTACTTC.

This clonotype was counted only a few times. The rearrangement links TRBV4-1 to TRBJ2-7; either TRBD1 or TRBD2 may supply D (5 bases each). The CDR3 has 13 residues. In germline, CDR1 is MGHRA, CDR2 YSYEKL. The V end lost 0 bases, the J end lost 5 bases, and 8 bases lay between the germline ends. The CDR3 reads CASSQDLGDEQYF. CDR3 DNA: TGCGCCAGCAGCCAAGATTTGGGGGACGAGCAGTACTTC.

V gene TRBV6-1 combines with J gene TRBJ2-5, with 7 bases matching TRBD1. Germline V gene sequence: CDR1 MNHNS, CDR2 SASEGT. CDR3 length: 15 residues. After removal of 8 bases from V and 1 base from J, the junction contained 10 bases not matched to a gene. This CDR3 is CASSKYGQAQETQYF. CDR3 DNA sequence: TGTGCCAGCTCCAAATATGGACAGGCCCAAGAGACCCAGTACTTC.

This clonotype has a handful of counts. Here the CDR3 DNA reads TGTGCCAGCAGCAACGTCGGGACAAGAAACATTCAGTACTTC. This sequence encodes CASSNVGTRNIQYF. The V and J genes are TRBV6-1 and TRBJ2-4; tentative D call: TRBD1 (6 bases). The CDR3 runs to 14 residues. Between the trimmed V and J ends, which lost 6 bases and 6 bases, there was a span of 15 bases. Germline loops: CDR1 MNHNS, CDR2 SASEGT.

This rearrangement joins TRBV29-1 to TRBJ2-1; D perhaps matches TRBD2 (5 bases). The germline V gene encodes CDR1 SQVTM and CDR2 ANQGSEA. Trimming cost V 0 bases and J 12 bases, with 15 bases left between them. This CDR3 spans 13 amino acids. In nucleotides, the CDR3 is TGCAGCGTTGAAGATCCCGAGGGAATAGGGCAGTTCTTC. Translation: CSVEDPEGIGQFF.

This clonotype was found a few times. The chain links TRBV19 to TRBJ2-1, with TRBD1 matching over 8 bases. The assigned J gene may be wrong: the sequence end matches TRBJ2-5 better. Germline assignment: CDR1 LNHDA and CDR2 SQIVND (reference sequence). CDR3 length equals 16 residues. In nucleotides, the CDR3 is TGTGCCAGTAGTACTCCTCGGGGACAGGTTTTGGGGACCCAGTACTTC. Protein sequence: CASSTPRGQVLGTQYF.

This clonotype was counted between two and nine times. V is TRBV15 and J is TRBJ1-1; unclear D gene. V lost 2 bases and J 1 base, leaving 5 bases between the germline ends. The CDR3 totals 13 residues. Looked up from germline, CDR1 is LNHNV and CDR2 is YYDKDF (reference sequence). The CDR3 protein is CATSRHTNTEAFF. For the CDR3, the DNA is TGTGCCACCAGCAGACATACGAACACTGAAGCTTTCTTT.

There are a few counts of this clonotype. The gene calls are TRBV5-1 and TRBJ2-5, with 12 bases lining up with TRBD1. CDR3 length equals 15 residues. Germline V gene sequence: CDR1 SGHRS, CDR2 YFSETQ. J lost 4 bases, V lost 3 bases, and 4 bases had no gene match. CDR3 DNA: TGCGCCAGCAGCTCGGGACAGGGGGCAACAGAGACCCAGTACTTC. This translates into CASSSGQGATETQYF.

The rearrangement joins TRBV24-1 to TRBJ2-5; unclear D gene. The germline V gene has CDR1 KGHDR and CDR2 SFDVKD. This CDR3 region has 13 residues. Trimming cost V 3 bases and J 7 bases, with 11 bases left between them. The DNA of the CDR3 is TGTGCCACCAGTGATCCCCCGGACGGGACCCAGTACTTC. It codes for CATSDPPDGTQYF.

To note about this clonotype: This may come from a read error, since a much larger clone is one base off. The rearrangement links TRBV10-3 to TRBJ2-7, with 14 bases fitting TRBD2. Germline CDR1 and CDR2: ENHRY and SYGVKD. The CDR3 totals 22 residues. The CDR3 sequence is CASSHQGLAGAVYDGIYYEQYF. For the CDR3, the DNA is TGTGCCAGCAGTCACCAGGGACTAGCGGGAGCTGTCTACGATGGTATCTACTACGAGCAGTACTTC.

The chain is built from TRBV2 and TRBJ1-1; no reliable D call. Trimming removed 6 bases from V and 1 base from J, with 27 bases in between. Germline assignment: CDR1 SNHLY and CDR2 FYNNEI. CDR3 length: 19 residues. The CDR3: CASSGSGGGTQGGNTEAFF. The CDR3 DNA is TGTGCCAGCAGCGGCTCCGGAGGAGGAACCCAAGGAGGGAACACTGAAGCTTTCTTT. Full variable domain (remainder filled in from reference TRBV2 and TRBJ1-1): EPEVTQTPSHQVTQMGQEVILRCVPISNHLYFYWYRQILGQKVEFLVSFYNNEISEKSEIFDDQFSVERPDGSNFTLKIRSTKLEDSAMYFCASSGSGGGTQGGNTEAFFGQGTRLTVV.

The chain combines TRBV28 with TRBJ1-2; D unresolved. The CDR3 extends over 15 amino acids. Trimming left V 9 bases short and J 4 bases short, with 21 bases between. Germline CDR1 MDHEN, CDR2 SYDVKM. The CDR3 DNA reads TGTGCCAGTGCTGTAATAGGGAAAGCATCCTATGGCTACACCTTC. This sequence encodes CASAVIGKASYGYTF.

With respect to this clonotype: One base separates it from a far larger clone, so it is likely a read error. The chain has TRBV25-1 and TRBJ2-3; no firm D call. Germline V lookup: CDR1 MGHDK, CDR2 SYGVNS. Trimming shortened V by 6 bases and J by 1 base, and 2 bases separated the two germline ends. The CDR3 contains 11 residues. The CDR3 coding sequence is TGTGCCAGCAGGCGCACAGATACGCAGTATTTT. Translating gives CASRRTDTQYF.

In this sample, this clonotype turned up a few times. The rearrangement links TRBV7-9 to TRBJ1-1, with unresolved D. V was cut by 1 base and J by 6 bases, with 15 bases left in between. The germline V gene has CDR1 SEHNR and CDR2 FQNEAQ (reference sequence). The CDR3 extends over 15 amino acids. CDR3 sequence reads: CASSLEIEQGAEAFF. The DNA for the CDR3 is TGTGCCAGCAGCTTAGAAATAGAGCAAGGCGCTGAAGCTTTCTTT. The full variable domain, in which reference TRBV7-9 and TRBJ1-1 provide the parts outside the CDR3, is DTGVSQNPRHKITKRGQNVTFRCDPISEHNRLYWYRQTLGQGPEFLTYFQNEAQLEKSRLLSDRFSAERPKGSFSTLEIQRTEQGDSAMYLCASSLEIEQGAEAFFGQGTRLTVV.

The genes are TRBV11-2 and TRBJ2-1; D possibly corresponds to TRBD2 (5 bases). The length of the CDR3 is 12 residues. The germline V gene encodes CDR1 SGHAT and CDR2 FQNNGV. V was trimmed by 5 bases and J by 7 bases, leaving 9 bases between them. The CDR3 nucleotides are TGTGCCAGCAGCCACGAGGGAAATGAGCAGTTCTTC. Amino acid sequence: CASSHEGNEQFF.

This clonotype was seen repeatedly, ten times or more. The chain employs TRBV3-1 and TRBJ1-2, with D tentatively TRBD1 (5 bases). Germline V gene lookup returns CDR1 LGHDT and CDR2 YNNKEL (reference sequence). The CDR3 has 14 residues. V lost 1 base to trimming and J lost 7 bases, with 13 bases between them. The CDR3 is CASSQVQGGSGYTF. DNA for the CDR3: TGTGCCAGCAGCCAAGTTCAGGGAGGGTCTGGCTACACCTTC.

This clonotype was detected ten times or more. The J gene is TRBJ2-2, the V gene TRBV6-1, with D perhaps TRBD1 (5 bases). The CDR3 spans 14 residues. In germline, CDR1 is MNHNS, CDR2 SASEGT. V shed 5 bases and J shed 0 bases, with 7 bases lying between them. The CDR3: CASSSGTNTGELFF. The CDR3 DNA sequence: TGTGCCAGCAGTTCAGGGACGAACACCGGGGAGCTGTTTTTT.

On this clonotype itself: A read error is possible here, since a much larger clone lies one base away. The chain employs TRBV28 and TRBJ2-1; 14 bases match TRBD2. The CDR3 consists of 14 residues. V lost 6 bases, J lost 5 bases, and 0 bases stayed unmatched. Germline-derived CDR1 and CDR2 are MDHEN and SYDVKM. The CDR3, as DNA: TGTGCCAGCAGGGGACTAGCGGGGGACAATGAGCAGTTCTTC. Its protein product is CASRGLAGDNEQFF.

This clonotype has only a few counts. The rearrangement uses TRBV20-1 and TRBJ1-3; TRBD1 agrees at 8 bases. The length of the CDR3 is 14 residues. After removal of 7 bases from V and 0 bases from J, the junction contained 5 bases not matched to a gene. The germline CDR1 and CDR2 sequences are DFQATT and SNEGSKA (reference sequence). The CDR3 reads CSVTDRASGNTIYF. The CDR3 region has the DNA TGCAGTGTTACGGACAGGGCCTCTGGAAACACCATATATTTT.

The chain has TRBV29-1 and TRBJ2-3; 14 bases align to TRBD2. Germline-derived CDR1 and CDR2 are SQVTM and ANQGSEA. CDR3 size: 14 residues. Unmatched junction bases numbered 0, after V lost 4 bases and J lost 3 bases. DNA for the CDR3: TGCAGCGTTGGGACTAGCGGGAGGACAGATACGCAGTATTTT. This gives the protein CSVGTSGRTDTQYF.

CDR3: CATRRDPLNEQFF. The CDR3 DNA sequence: TGTGCAACAAGGAGGGACCCCCTCAATGAGCAGTTCTTC. The chain employs TRBV6-2 or TRBV6-3 and TRBJ2-1; D is perhaps TRBD2 (6 bases). Germline V gives CDR1 MNHEY, CDR2 SVGEGT. The CDR3 spans 13 residues.

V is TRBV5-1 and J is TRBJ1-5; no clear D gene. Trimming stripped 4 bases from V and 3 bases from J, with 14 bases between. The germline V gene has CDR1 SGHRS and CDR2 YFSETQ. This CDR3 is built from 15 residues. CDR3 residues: CASSPAGGNNQPQHF. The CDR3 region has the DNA TGCGCCAGCAGCCCGGCCGGAGGGAACAATCAGCCCCAGCATTTT. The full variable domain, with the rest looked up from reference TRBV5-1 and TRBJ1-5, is KAGVTQTPRYLIKTRGQQVTLSCSPISGHRSVSWYQQTPGQGLQFLFEYFSETQRNKGNFPGRFSGRQFSNSRSEMNVSTLELGDSALYLCASSPAGGNNQPQHFGDGTRLSIL.